Reported below is one T cell receptor (beta chain). The antigen is unknown. Building of the TCR beta libraries involved iRepertoire HTBI primers and Arm-PCR of CDR3 regions. TCRdb redid the calling of the multiplex PCR reads with MiXCR, one entry per CDR3 protein. The data show 400,000 to 500,000 distinct CDR3 sequences, with over 14% seen just once and roughly 8% held by the top ten. This entry belongs to a study of regulatory T cells in long-lasting Graves disease. Background on the study: Graves' patients diagnosed newly had used antithyroid drugs under 3 months.

Study outcomes and limitations: Segments TRBV28, TRBJ1-2 and TRBJ2-5 showed preferential usage in persistent disease. The sample size was small, and this may have reduced accuracy.

Germline values: CDR1 ENHRY, CDR2 SYGVKD. After removal of 11 bases from V and 1 base from J, the junction contained 9 bases not matched to a gene. The CDR3 covers 14 residues. Time point in this sample: newly diagnosed GD, antithyroid drugs for less than 3 months. RNA extracted from PBMCs served as the sequencing template. The same sample was also used in a study of T cells in Graves' hyperthyroidism and ophthalmopathy. That work contributes: A set of HTBI primers served as the primers for a first-round RT-PCR of the TCR CDR3.

The source is a woman aged 40 to 50 with Graves disease. The V gene is TRBV10-3, the J gene TRBJ1-2; 8 bases agree with TRBD1. Sample: peripheral blood mononuclear cells (PBMCs), taken at new diagnosis, from a patient treated with antithyroid drugs. CDR3 in DNA: TGTGCCGCAAGACAGGGGACCGATAACTATGGCTACACCTTC. As protein: CAARQGTDNYGYTF.